The 30 T cell receptor beta chains in this list originate from one sample, sequenced in a study of CD8+ T cells in alopecia areata. RNA was extracted and reverse transcribed into cDNA as the sequencing template. Generated by immunoSEQ multiplex PCR, the TCRdb table keeps only in-frame clones and is missing some. Among about 160,000 clones listed, about 87% were seen once. Specimen: CD8+ T cells sorted from blood, collected at week 0. The source of these receptors is a human donor with alopecia areata.

The chain employs TRBV30 and TRBJ2-7; 7 bases fit TRBD2. The CDR3 covers 12 residues. The germline V gene encodes CDR1 GTSNPN and CDR2 SVGIG (reference sequence). V shed 2 bases and J 5 bases; nucleotides not matched to a gene: 3. Here the CDR3 DNA reads TGTGCCTGGAGTTCCGGGAGGCACGAGCAGTACTTC. The encoded protein is CAWSSGRHEQYF.

The V and J genes are TRBV2 and TRBJ2-3; 13 bases line up with TRBD2. The length of the CDR3 is 18 residues. Trimming cost V 5 bases and J 3 bases; bases outside gene matches: 11. CDR1 is SNHLY and CDR2 is FYNNEI in the germline V gene. CDR3 sequence: CASSQILTSGGSTDTQYF. The CDR3 region has the DNA TGTGCCAGCAGTCAAATCTTGACTAGCGGGGGGAGTACAGATACGCAGTATTTT.

V gene TRBV29-1 combines with J gene TRBJ1-4, with TRBD1 matching over 7 bases. CDR1 and CDR2 (germline): SQVTM, ANQGSEA. J was trimmed by 7 bases and V by 4 bases; bases with no gene match: 9. This CDR3 is 14 amino acids long. The CDR3 is CSVGVEGASEKLFF. The CDR3 nucleotides read TGCAGCGTTGGTGTCGAGGGGGCCAGTGAAAAACTGTTTTTT.

As concerns this clone: The sample has other DNA sequences that encode this CDR3 too. The chain recombines TRBV7-6 with TRBJ1-4; D remains ambiguous. CDR3 length equals 13 residues. The V and J ends lost 1 base and 5 bases respectively, with 5 bases between them. The germline CDR1 and CDR2 sequences are SGHVS and FNYEAQ. CDR3 region: CASSLGPNEKLFF. For the CDR3, the DNA is TGTGCCAGCAGCTTAGGACCAAATGAAAAACTGTTTTTT.

V and J are TRBV30 and TRBJ2-7; D perhaps matches TRBD2 (6 bases). V dropped 0 bases and J dropped 0 bases, with 15 bases sitting between them. CDR1 and CDR2 from the germline V gene are GTSNPN and SVGIG (reference sequence). CDR3 length equals 16 residues. CDR3 coding DNA: TGTGCCTGGAGTGTACGTCCGGGGGAGAGCTCCTACGAGCAGTACTTC. Translated, it gives CAWSVRPGESSYEQYF.

In DNA, the CDR3 is TGTGCCAGCACCTCAGACGGGGCCAGGGACAATGAGCAGTTCTTC. Protein sequence: CASTSDGARDNEQFF. This chain uses TRBV6-5 with TRBJ2-1; perhaps D is TRBD1 or TRBD2 (5 bases each). V gave up 7 bases and J gave up 5 bases, with 18 bases separating them. CDR3 length: 15 residues. The V gene's germline CDR1 is MNHEY and CDR2 SVGAGI.

The V call is TRBV6-5, the J call TRBJ2-5; D possibly corresponds to TRBD2 (5 bases). This CDR3 has 14 amino acids. The germline CDR1 and CDR2 sequences are MNHEY and SVGAGI. Trimming shortened V by 2 bases and J by 9 bases, and 16 bases separated the two germline ends. CDR3 residues: CASSYVASPVPQYF. Here the CDR3 DNA reads TGTGCCAGCAGTTACGTCGCTAGCCCAGTCCCCCAGTACTTC.

The chain employs TRBV30 and TRBJ2-7; tentative D call: TRBD2 (5 bases). Trimming shortened V by 4 bases and J by 0 bases, and 10 bases separated the two germline ends. The CDR3 consists of 13 residues. Germline V gives CDR1 GTSNPN, CDR2 SVGIG (reference sequence). The CDR3 nucleotides are TGTGCCTGGAACGGCGGGTTCTCCTACGAGCAGTACTTC. It codes for CAWNGGFSYEQYF.

The V and J genes are TRBV19 and TRBJ1-1; TRBD1 is a possible D gene (5 bases). Trimming removed 1 base at V and 6 bases at J, with 12 bases between. Germline CDR1 LNHDA, CDR2 SQIVND (reference sequence). This CDR3 comprises 14 residues. The CDR3 here is CASSIGGRAPEAFF. CDR3 nucleotide sequence: TGTGCCAGTAGTATAGGAGGCAGGGCTCCTGAAGCTTTCTTT. Drawing the rest from reference TRBV19 and TRBJ1-1, the complete variable domain is DGGITQSPKYLFRKEGQNVTLSCEQNLNHDAMYWYRQDPGQGLRLIYYSQIVNDFQKGDIAEGYSVSREKKESFPLTVTSAQKNPTAFYLCASSIGGRAPEAFFGQGTRLTVV.

The chain is built from TRBV27 and TRBJ1-3; D is unresolved. The CDR3 sequence is 14 residues long. Trimming removed 5 bases at V and 0 bases at J, with 8 bases between. CDR1 and CDR2 (germline): MNHEY, SMNVEV (reference sequence). This CDR3 is CASSRSPSGNTIYF. CDR3 bases: TGTGCCAGCAGTAGGAGTCCCTCTGGAAACACCATATATTTT.

Note on this clone: The sample carries other DNA sequences with the same CDR3. The rearrangement uses TRBV10-1 and TRBJ2-2, with TRBD1 identical over 7 bases. Germline CDR1 WNHNN, CDR2 SYGVQD (reference sequence). The CDR3 is 15 amino acids. The ends lost 6 bases at V and 0 bases at J; junction bases unmatched: 4. CDR3 nucleotide sequence: TGCGCCAGCAGCCGGGACAGCGCGAACACCGGGGAGCTGTTTTTT. Protein sequence: CASSRDSANTGELFF.

V is TRBV30 and J is TRBJ2-7, with D perhaps TRBD2 (6 bases). The V end was cut by 0 bases, the J end by 6 bases, with 15 bases between. The CDR3 loop spans 14 amino acids. CDR1 GTSNPN and CDR2 SVGIG come from the germline V gene (reference sequence). CDR3 in DNA: TGTGCCTGGAGTGTACCTGGGGGGATCGGCGAGCAGTACTTC. This sequence encodes CAWSVPGGIGEQYF.

This sequence joins TRBV5-1 and TRBJ2-1; 8 bases map to TRBD2. Germline V CDR1 and CDR2: SGHRS, YFSETQ. V lost 0 bases and J lost 8; bases outside the gene matches: 1. This CDR3 region has 13 residues. This CDR3 reads CASSLGAGDEQFF. The CDR3 nucleotides read TGCGCCAGCAGCTTGGGAGCGGGGGATGAGCAGTTCTTC.

J is TRBJ2-5 and V is TRBV29-1, with D possibly being TRBD1 or TRBD2 (6 bases each). The germline gives CDR1 SQVTM, CDR2 ANQGSEA. The V end was cut by 7 bases, the J end by 4 bases, with 16 bases between. There are 13 residues in the CDR3. The CDR3, as DNA: TGCAGCGCCAATGGGGGGCAGCGAGAGACCCAGTACTTC. It encodes CSANGGQRETQYF. The whole variable domain, filled in from reference TRBV29-1 and TRBJ2-5, reads SAVISQKPSRDICQRGTSLTIQCQVDSQVTMMFWYRQQPGQSLTLIATANQGSEATYESGFVIDKFPISRPNLTFSTLTVSNMSPEDSSIYLCSANGGQRETQYFGPGTRLLVL.

The gene calls are TRBV9 and TRBJ2-7; D might be TRBD2 (6 bases). CDR3 length: 14 residues. V was pared by 4 bases and J by 0 bases, with 11 bases between. Germline V gene lookup returns CDR1 SGDLS and CDR2 YYNGEE. The CDR3 is CASSFAGSSYEQYF. In nucleotides, the CDR3 is TGTGCCAGCAGCTTTGCGGGGAGCTCCTACGAGCAGTACTTC.

This clone was observed once. The chain uses TRBV4-1 and TRBJ1-1; D remains ambiguous. Germline assignment: CDR1 MGHRA and CDR2 YSYEKL. The CDR3 runs 15 residues. Trimming took 4 bases from V and 0 from J, leaving 12 bases between them. For the CDR3, the DNA is TGCGCCAGCAGCCCTCGGGCAGGACTGAACACTGAAGCTTTCTTT. Protein sequence: CASSPRAGLNTEAFF.

This rearrangement joins TRBV19 to TRBJ2-3; 8 bases agree with TRBD2. CDR3 length: 16 residues. Germline assignment: CDR1 LNHDA and CDR2 SQIVND (reference sequence). V lost 5 bases to trimming and J lost 3 bases; unmatched junction nucleotides: 10. The CDR3 region has the DNA TGTGCCAGTAGTCCGTTACTAGCGGCCCTGACAGATACGCAGTATTTT. This gives the protein CASSPLLAALTDTQYF.

This sequence joins TRBV4-2 and TRBJ1-1; D gene unclear. Germline CDR1 reads LGHNA; CDR2 reads YNFKEQ. The ends were cut back, 5 bases at V and 6 bases at J, with 10 bases in the middle. This CDR3 is built from 12 residues. The CDR3 DNA is TGTGCCAGCAGCACAGAGAATTCTGAAGCTTTCTTT. This sequence encodes CASSTENSEAFF.

A single count supports this clone. The chain has TRBV11-2 and TRBJ1-3, with a tentative D call TRBD1 (5 bases). Trimming took 3 bases from V and 0 from J, leaving 15 bases between them. The germline CDR1 and CDR2 sequences are SGHAT and FQNNGV. CDR3 length: 17 residues. Written as DNA, the CDR3 is TGTGCCAGCAGCTTGACCGGGACGGTGAGCTCTGGAAACACCATATATTTT. It codes for CASSLTGTVSSGNTIYF.

This rearrangement joins TRBV27 to TRBJ2-7; 8 nucleotides align to TRBD1. V was pared by 4 bases and J by 3 bases, with 5 bases of the junction left unmatched. This CDR3 region has 14 residues. CDR1 and CDR2 (germline): MNHEY, SMNVEV (reference sequence). The CDR3 is CASSYSDRVYEQYF. The CDR3 region has the DNA TGTGCCAGCAGTTATTCGGACAGGGTCTACGAGCAGTACTTC.

In this sample, this clone turned up a few times. The J gene is TRBJ2-1, the V gene TRBV6-1; no clear D gene. Germline V gives CDR1 MNHNS, CDR2 SASEGT. Trimming removed 11 bases at V and 6 bases at J, with 8 bases between. The CDR3 totals 10 residues. CDR3 region: CAVGFNEQFF. The CDR3 DNA reads TGTGCCGTGGGCTTCAATGAGCAGTTCTTC.

The V call is TRBV9, the J call TRBJ2-3; maybe TRBD2 (5 bases). From germline, CDR1 is SGDLS and CDR2 YYNGEE. CDR3 length: 17 residues. V gave up 3 bases and J gave up 1 base, with 18 bases separating them. The CDR3 DNA reads TGTGCCAGCAGCGCGCCTTCCGCAGCGGTCGGCACAGATACGCAGTATTTT. This translates into CASSAPSAAVGTDTQYF.

Worth noting for this clone: The same CDR3 also results from other DNA sequences found in this sample. V is TRBV6-5 and J is TRBJ2-3; tentative D call: TRBD1 (6 bases). This CDR3 has 15 amino acids. Trimming stripped 0 bases from V and 2 bases from J, with 9 bases between. CDR1 MNHEY and CDR2 SVGAGI come from the germline V gene. CDR3 coding DNA: TGTGCCAGCAGTTACTCAGGACAGCACACAGATACGCAGTATTTT. As protein: CASSYSGQHTDTQYF.

This chain connects TRBV2 to TRBJ1-1, with D perhaps matching TRBD1 (5 bases). CDR1 is SNHLY, CDR2 FYNNEI, per germline. The V and J ends lost 4 bases and 1 base respectively, with 10 bases between them. The CDR3 sequence is 14 residues long. The CDR3 region is CASSAGQGNTEAFF. CDR3 DNA sequence: TGTGCCAGCAGTGCGGGCCAGGGGAACACTGAAGCTTTCTTT.

V and J are TRBV29-1 and TRBJ1-2; 9 bases are a match to TRBD1. J lost 8 bases, V lost 3 bases, and 22 bases had no gene match. CDR1 and CDR2 (germline): SQVTM, ANQGSEA. CDR3 length: 18 amino acids. This CDR3 reads CSVEGVLDRGRQDSGYTF. For the CDR3, the DNA is TGCAGCGTTGAGGGGGTTTTGGACAGGGGCCGCCAGGACTCGGGCTACACCTTC.

The chain joins TRBV13 to TRBJ2-3, with 9 positions matching TRBD2. CDR1 is PRHDT, CDR2 FYEKMQ, per germline (reference sequence). The CDR3 consists of 16 residues. The ends lost 5 bases at V and 2 bases at J; junction bases unmatched: 8. DNA of the CDR3: TGTGCCAGCAGCCACAATAGCGGGGGTTCCACAGATACGCAGTATTTT. Protein product: CASSHNSGGSTDTQYF.

The chain couples TRBV19 to TRBJ2-2, with D perhaps TRBD2 (5 bases). Germline CDR1 and CDR2: LNHDA and SQIVND (reference sequence). This CDR3 has 14 amino acids. V lost 5 bases, J lost 8 bases, and 15 bases lay in between. The CDR3 coding sequence is TGTGCCAGTAGTCGGGAACTTGGCCCTGGGGAGCTGTTTTTT. Residues: CASSRELGPGELFF. Combining the CDR3 with reference TRBV19 and TRBJ2-2 gives the whole variable domain DGGITQSPKYLFRKEGQNVTLSCEQNLNHDAMYWYRQDPGQGLRLIYYSQIVNDFQKGDIAEGYSVSREKKESFPLTVTSAQKNPTAFYLCASSRELGPGELFFGEGSRLTVL.

The rearrangement uses TRBV4-1 and TRBJ2-1, with D possibly TRBD1 on 6 matching bases. Germline V gene sequence: CDR1 MGHRA, CDR2 YSYEKL. This CDR3 comprises 14 residues. Trimming took off 5 bases at V and 3 bases at J, with 11 bases between the two ends. CDR3 in DNA: TGCGCCAGCAGCTCGGACAGATACTACAATGAGCAGTTCTTC. Translation gives CASSSDRYYNEQFF.

CDR3 amino acids: CASSLVQGESYNEQFF. As DNA, the CDR3 is TGCGCCAGCAGCTTGGTGCAGGGGGAGTCCTACAATGAGCAGTTCTTC. The genes are TRBV5-1 and TRBJ2-1; 7 nucleotides line up with TRBD1. The ends lost 0 bases at V and 1 base at J; junction bases unmatched: 4. Germline CDR1 is SGHRS and CDR2 is YFSETQ. The CDR3 runs 16 residues.

The V gene is TRBV21-1, the J gene TRBJ2-1; no DNA check was done on the table's D call, TRBD2. TRBV21-1 is a known pseudogene. This CDR3 spans 11 amino acids. The CDR3 sequence is CASSPAGEQFF. In DNA form, the CDR3 reads TGTGCCAGCAGCCCGGCGGGGGAGCAGTTCTTC.